A selection of T cell receptor beta chains follows, all from one sample in a study of regulatory T cells in long-lasting Graves disease. TCRdb redid the calling of the multiplex PCR reads with MiXCR, one entry per CDR3 protein. Of about 420,000 distinct CDR3 sequences in the sample, about a sixth were seen once. The data were also submitted as part of a second study, on T cells in Graves' hyperthyroidism and ophthalmopathy.

This specimen consisted of peripheral blood mononuclear cells (PBMCs), obtained at new diagnosis, from a patient treated with antithyroid drugs. All receptors come from a woman between 18 and 29 years old with Graves disease. Both conserved end residues are trimmed from each CDR3.

V gene,J gene,CDR3 protein
TRBV28,TRBJ2-7,ASSLVAENYEQY
TRBV18,TRBJ1-5,ASSPLSNNQPQH
TRBV7-9,TRBJ2-1,ASSFDGTRRADEQF
TRBV7-9,TRBJ2-7,ASSSPPGAYEQY
TRBV2,TRBJ2-7,ASSERGTSGSSEQY
TRBV2,TRBJ1-5,ASSPPLRGGPQH
TRBV27,TRBJ2-7,ASSYEWRGPYEQY
TRBV12-3/TRBV12-4,TRBJ1-1,ASSLSRQGSEAF
TRBV7-9,TRBJ2-1,ASRTGQGYNEQF
TRBV5-1,TRBJ2-1,ASSSIQGTTNEQF
TRBV5-1,TRBJ1-2,ASSSGQGMPYRGYT
TRBV6-5,TRBJ2-7,ASSYSRELLHYEQY
TRBV20-1,TRBJ2-1,SASGLAIYNEQF
TRBV7-8,TRBJ2-7,ASSIRTSGSYEQY
TRBV5-1,TRBJ2-1,ASSSGTANEQF
TRBV20-1,TRBJ1-1,SARVPGGRLEAF
TRBV9,TRBJ2-1,ASNGADNEQF
TRBV13,TRBJ2-2,ASSLEGAPNTGELF
TRBV20-1,TRBJ1-2,SAMTGVGYT
TRBV5-5,TRBJ2-5,ASSKDRWETQD
TRBV10-3,TRBJ2-1,AISEGGRRARGSYNEQF
TRBV9,TRBJ2-1,ASSSTSGRGNEQF
TRBV9,TRBJ1-6,ASSVGAGGSPLH
TRBV27,TRBJ2-1,ASTHRDKGEQF
TRBV12-3/TRBV12-4,TRBJ1-2,ASSLRLDYGYT
TRBV28,TRBJ2-7,AGSEGQLINEQY
TRBV11-2,TRBJ2-1,ASSFVAKPNEQF
TRBV27,TRBJ2-3,ASSLLAGGTDAQY
TRBV11-2,TRBJ2-7,ASSFNRLLRGGQY